The 13 T cell receptor beta chains listed next were all sequenced from one sample in a study of shared clonotypes between healthy human individuals. Here immunoSEQ multiplex PCR was the method, and the copy in TCRdb shows in-frame clones only, minus some. This table holds roughly 1 million clones, around 74% found once. Sequences were obtained from memory CD4+ T cells sorted from blood. The subset is: CD45RA-negative fraction. Receptors originate from a man younger than 30 in good health.

The chain employs TRBV18 and TRBJ2-4; D is perhaps TRBD1 (5 bases). The CDR3 is 15 residues long. V was pared by 1 base and J by 3 bases, with 10 bases between. Germline CDR1 KGHSH, CDR2 LQKENI. CDR3 loop: CASSPQGMVKNIQYF. The CDR3 DNA sequence: TGTGCCAGCTCACCACAGGGGATGGTCAAAAACATTCAGTACTTC.

The V call is TRBV7-9, the J call TRBJ2-5; D is perhaps TRBD1 or TRBD2 (6 bases each). Germline CDR1 SEHNR, CDR2 FQNEAQ (reference sequence). The germline V and J ends were trimmed by 3 bases and 2 bases, with 10 bases remaining between them. The CDR3 consists of 14 residues. CDR3 region: CASSFRGRQETQYF. CDR3 DNA: TGTGCCAGCAGCTTTCGGGGGCGGCAAGAGACCCAGTACTTC.

The genes are TRBV28 and TRBJ1-1, with a possible D match to TRBD1 (5 bases). Germline CDR1 reads MDHEN; CDR2 reads SYDVKM. The CDR3 is 14 residues long. The ends were cut back, 6 bases at V and 10 bases at J, with 21 bases in the middle. The CDR3 sequence: CASSSPEEVGVAFF. The CDR3 DNA reads as TGTGCCAGCAGCTCACCAGAGGAAGTGGGGGTAGCTTTCTTT.

This chain connects TRBV5-4 to TRBJ2-7; D ambiguous. Germline loops: CDR1 SGHNT, CDR2 YYREEE (reference sequence). Trimming shortened V by 2 bases and J by 6 bases, and 15 bases separated the two germline ends. CDR3 size: 14 residues. Here the CDR3 reads CASSFGRETGEQYF. The CDR3, as DNA: TGTGCCAGCAGCTTTGGAAGGGAAACGGGCGAGCAGTACTTC.

This chain connects TRBV25-1 to TRBJ1-1, with a possible D match to TRBD1 (5 bases). The CDR3 loop spans 13 amino acids. Germline lookup yields CDR1 MGHDK and CDR2 SYGVNS. The V end was cut by 7 bases, the J end by 1 base, with 10 bases between. The CDR3 nucleotides are TGTGCCAGCACCCAGGGAAAGAACACTGAAGCTTTCTTT. Its protein product is CASTQGKNTEAFF.

Concerning this clone itself: The junction departs from germline at one end; a sequencing error may be responsible. The rearrangement uses TRBV2 and TRBJ1-3; maybe TRBD1 (5 bases). This CDR3 region has 12 residues. CDR1 is SNHLY and CDR2 is FYNNEI in the germline V gene. For the CDR3, the DNA is TGTGCCTGCAGGGTCGGTGGAAACACCATATATTTT. This sequence encodes CACRVGGNTIYF. The variable domain in full, completed from reference TRBV2 and TRBJ1-3, reads EPEVTQTPSHQVTQMGQEVILRCVPISNHLYFYWYRQILGQKVEFLVSFYNNEISEKSEIFDDQFSVERPDGSNFTLKIRSTKLEDSAMYFCACRVGGNTIYFGEGSWLTVV.

This clone was detected only a few times. The chain recombines TRBV5-6 with TRBJ2-7, with D uncertain. The germline V gene encodes CDR1 SGHDT and CDR2 YYEEEE. V lost 1 base and J lost 5, with 25 bases in between. There are 18 residues in the CDR3. The CDR3 protein is CASSLLTGISPLSDEQYF. CDR3 bases: TGTGCCAGCAGCTTGCTTACGGGTATTTCCCCTTTATCCGACGAGCAGTACTTC.

V usage is TRBV19 and J usage is TRBJ1-4, with D perhaps matching TRBD1 (6 bases). V dropped 9 bases and J dropped 8 bases, with 19 bases sitting between them. The CDR3 contains 14 residues. Germline loops: CDR1 LNHDA, CDR2 SQIVND (reference sequence). CDR3 amino acids: CASRRGRGWEKLFF. The CDR3 bases are TGTGCCAGCCGCCGGGGCAGGGGCTGGGAAAAACTGTTTTTT.

This clone was counted between two and nine times. The CDR3 loop reads CAWSVRGGSYNEQFF. CDR3 nucleotides: TGTGCCTGGAGTGTACGGGGGGGCTCCTACAATGAGCAGTTCTTC. The rearrangement links TRBV30 to TRBJ2-1, with 8 nucleotides matching TRBD2. The junction had 1 base not matched to a gene; V was cut back by 0 bases and J by 0 bases. The CDR3 covers 15 residues. The germline V gene encodes CDR1 GTSNPN and CDR2 SVGIG (reference sequence).

The chain employs TRBV6-4 and TRBJ2-3, with 10 bases matching TRBD2. After removal of 4 bases from V and 7 bases from J, the junction contained 8 bases not matched to a gene. Germline V CDR1 and CDR2: MRHNA, SNTAGT. CDR3 length: 15 residues. CDR3 loop: CASSASLAGANTQYF. The CDR3 DNA is TGTGCCAGCAGTGCGTCGCTAGCGGGAGCGAATACGCAGTATTTT.

About this clone: Distinct nucleotide sequences in the sample also encode this CDR3. This chain connects TRBV6-1 to TRBJ1-5; no reliable D call. V was clipped by 6 bases and J by 0 bases, with 6 bases between them. The CDR3 sequence is 13 residues long. Germline V gene lookup returns CDR1 MNHNS and CDR2 SASEGT. CDR3 in amino acids: CASRGYSNQPQHF. Here the CDR3 DNA reads TGTGCCAGCAGAGGTTATAGCAATCAGCCCCAGCATTTT.

The chain links TRBV2 to TRBJ1-1, with D perhaps matching TRBD1 (5 bases). Germline V CDR1 and CDR2: SNHLY, FYNNEI. Trimming left V 2 bases short and J 2 bases short, with 9 bases between. This CDR3 comprises 14 residues. CDR3 DNA sequence: TGTGCCAGCAGTGAAAGACAGCTCAACACTGAAGCTTTCTTT. Residues: CASSERQLNTEAFF.

The chain is built from TRBV7-2 and TRBJ2-7; D unresolved. Deletions cut 2 bases from V and 6 bases from J, with 8 bases between. The germline CDR1 and CDR2 sequences are SGHTA and FQGNSA. The CDR3 has 12 amino acids. For the CDR3, the DNA is TGTGCCAGCAGCTTATCCCGGTTCGAGCAGTACTTC. Its translation: CASSLSRFEQYF. Variable domain in full (rest from reference TRBV7-2 and TRBJ2-7): GAGVSQSPSNKVTEKGKDVELRCDPISGHTALYWYRQSLGQGLEFLIYFQGNSAPDKSGLPSDRFSAERTGGSVSTLTIQRTQQEDSAVYLCASSLSRFEQYFGPGTRLTVT.